These T cell receptor beta chains were read from a single sample in a study of cytomegalovirus exposure and HLA in healthy donors. The method was immunoSEQ multiplex PCR; TCRdb's version includes in-frame clones alone and lacks a portion of them. The profile shows 150,000 or so clones, 83% of them singletons. Material for sequencing was PBMCs. These TCRs come from a man between 50 and 59 years old in good health and CMV-seropositive. The CDR3 runs from the conserved cysteine through the conserved F or W. The D gene is left open where the match is weak. The listing skips clone size in some rows; elsewhere it reads once, few, many or a size class.

D	J	size	V	DNA	CDR3
NA	TRBJ2-6	NA	TRBV28	TGTGCCAGCAGTTTTTTCGGGGAGGCCTGGGCCAACGTCCTGACTTTC	CASSFFGEAWANVLTF
NA	TRBJ1-2	NA	TRBV11-2	TGTGCCAGCAGCTTAGGGTCCCACAGGGATAGTCGCTACACCTTC	CASSLGSHRDSRYTF
NA	TRBJ2-2	NA	TRBV5-8	TGTGCCAGCAGCTACAGGAACGGGGAGCTGTTTTTT	CASSYRNGELFF
NA	TRBJ2-7	NA	TRBV10-3	TGTGCCGCGCAGGGGCTTTCGGTCTACGAGCAGTACTTC	CAAQGLSVYEQYF
TRBD2	TRBJ2-3	NA	TRBV30	TGTGCCTGGAGACCGGGACTAGCGGGGGGAGATACGCAGTATTTT	CAWRPGLAGGDTQYF
NA	TRBJ2-2	NA	TRBV21-1	TGTGCCAGCAGCATGCGACAGGAGGCCGGGGAGCTGTTTTTT	CASSMRQEAGELFF
NA	TRBJ2-1	NA	TRBV4-3	TGCGCCAGCAGCCAAGACGCACTAGCAGTTTCCTCCTACAATGAGCAGTTCTTC	CASSQDALAVSSYNEQFF
NA	TRBJ2-7	NA	TRBV7-9	TGTGCCAGCAGCGCCCGGACAGCCTACGAGCAGTACTTC	CASSARTAYEQYF
TRBD1	TRBJ2-7	NA	TRBV9	TGTGCCAGCAGCGAGGGACAGGGGCGTTACGAGCAGTACTTC	CASSEGQGRYEQYF
NA	TRBJ2-1	NA	TRBV15	TGTGCCACCAGCATAACAGGGTTCTCCTACAATGAGCAGTTCTTC	CATSITGFSYNEQFF
NA	TRBJ2-1	NA	TRBV7-9	TGTGCCAGACTCAGAGGATCACAATACAATGAGCAGTTCTTC	CARLRGSQYNEQFF
NA	TRBJ1-1	NA	TRBV19	TGTGCCAGTAACGGCAGGGTAATGGGCATGAACACTGAAGCTTTCTTT	CASNGRVMGMNTEAFF
NA	TRBJ2-3	few	TRBV9	TGTGCCAGCAGCGTCCTGTCAGGGCAACCCACAGATACGCAGTATTTT	CASSVLSGQPTDTQYF
NA	TRBJ2-2	once	TRBV29-1	TGCAGCGTTGTCTTGAACACCGGGGAGCTGTTTTTT	CSVVLNTGELFF
TRBD1	TRBJ1-2	NA	TRBV10-3	TGTGCCATCAGTCCAGGGACAGGGCATGGCTACACCTTC	CAISPGTGHGYTF
NA	TRBJ1-5	NA	TRBV7-9	TGTGCCAGCAGCTTAAATTATGGTTGGGAGAATAGCAATCAGCCCCAGCATTTT	CASSLNYGWENSNQPQHF
NA	TRBJ2-7	NA	TRBV5-1	TGCGCCAGCAGCCCGCCAGGCACCTACGAGCAGTACTTC	CASSPPGTYEQYF
NA	TRBJ1-1	NA	TRBV11-2	TGTGCCAGCAGCTTGAGTCCGCAGAACACTGAAGCTTTCTTT	CASSLSPQNTEAFF
NA	TRBJ1-6	NA	TRBV27	TGTGCCACCCGTGACAGCTATAATTCACCCCTCCACTTT	CATRDSYNSPLHF
NA	TRBJ2-1	NA	TRBV5-6	TGTGCCAGCAAGGAGCAATTCTCCTACAATGAGCAGTTCTTC	CASKEQFSYNEQFF
NA	TRBJ2-3	NA	TRBV29-1	TGCAGCGCAGTCGTGGGGGCGGGGGACACAGATACGCAGTATTTT	CSAVVGAGDTDTQYF
NA	TRBJ2-7	NA	TRBV10-3	TGTGCCATCAGTGACCCCCGGGACAACTCCTACGAGCAGTACTTC	CAISDPRDNSYEQYF
TRBD1	TRBJ1-2	NA	TRBV5-6	TGTGCCAGCAACTTCAATAGGGGGCGGGCTCTCTATGGCTACACCTTC	CASNFNRGRALYGYTF
TRBD2	TRBJ2-7	few	TRBV29-1	TGCAGCGTTGTTAGTAGCGGGAGGCCCCCCTACGAGCAGTACTTC	CSVVSSGRPPYEQYF
NA	TRBJ2-2	NA	TRBV6-5	TGTGCCAGCAGTGAAGTATGGCCGACCGGGGAGCTGTTTTTT	CASSEVWPTGELFF
TRBD2	TRBJ2-7	NA	TRBV7-2	TGTGCCAGCAGCTTAGCGGGACTAGCGGGGGGCGAGCAGTACTTC	CASSLAGLAGGEQYF
TRBD1	TRBJ1-1	NA	TRBV7-9	TGTGCCACAAACAGGGGAACGGGCACTGAAGCTTTCTTT	CATNRGTGTEAFF
NA	TRBJ2-3	NA	TRBV11-3	TGTGCCAGCAGCTTATGGCCTGGCGATACGCAGTATTTT	CASSLWPGDTQYF
NA	TRBJ1-2	NA	TRBV7-9	TGTGCCAGCAGCTCTCAGGGTTCTATTTATGGCTACACCTTC	CASSSQGSIYGYTF
TRBD1	TRBJ1-3	NA	TRBV6-5	TGTGCCAGCACCCCGACAGGGAGCTCTGGAAACACCATATATTTT	CASTPTGSSGNTIYF
TRBD1	TRBJ1-2	NA	TRBV5-4	TGTGCCAGCAGCATGGGACAGGCCCGAGCTAACTATGGCTACACCTTC	CASSMGQARANYGYTF
NA	TRBJ2-3	few	TRBV19	TGTGCCAGTACGAAACAGGGAACAGATACGCAGTATTTT	CASTKQGTDTQYF
NA	TRBJ2-7	NA	TRBV7-9	TGTGCCAGCAGCCCCCCCGACAGAGCCTACGAGCAGTACTTC	CASSPPDRAYEQYF